A selection of T cell receptor beta chains follows, all from one sample in a study of cytomegalovirus exposure and HLA in healthy donors. Clones were read by immunoSEQ multiplex PCR, and TCRdb kept only the in-frame ones, dropping some. This repertoire comprises around 110,000 clones; its ten largest clones make up approximately 6.8%. The specimen sequenced was PBMCs. All receptors derive from a middle-aged man in good health and CMV-seropositive. Both conserved end residues are trimmed from each CDR3.

TRBJ2-7 TRBV29-1 SVESPGLPYEQY
TRBJ2-1 TRBV27 ASSLGPGTYNEQF
TRBJ2-7 TRBV19 ASSIFGQGGHEQY
TRBJ2-2 TRBV5-1 ASSFRDRGNTGELF
TRBJ2-1 TRBV5-8 ASSLGTSGYNEQF
TRBJ1-2 TRBV5-5 ASSFGANYGYT
TRBJ1-3 TRBV5-1 ASRTGGYSGNTIY
TRBJ1-5 TRBV6-5 ASTKGGIGQPQH
. TRBV13 ASSLAGGTHEQY
TRBJ1-5 TRBV18 ASSQTGDNQPQH
TRBJ2-7 TRBV11-2 ASSRTGSYEQY
TRBJ1-4 TRBV6-6 ASSYSGTVGEKLF
TRBJ1-1 TRBV16 ASRPQGTTEAF
TRBJ2-7 TRBV10-1 ASSDRTAFSYEQY
TRBJ1-1 TRBV28 ASSSWGDRVNTEAF
TRBJ2-7 TRBV28 ASTPGQAYEQY
TRBJ1-5 TRBV5-1 ASSLSGWEPQH
TRBJ1-1 TRBV29-1 SVGGNLVPRQQSEAF
TRBJ2-1 TRBV19 ASSGGLAGVVEQF